This TCR beta chain was retrieved from a study of identical twins. Findings of the study overall: Conclusions were drawn cross-sectionally by statistical analysis, without following the same donors. The abundant beta clonotypes from cord blood had fewer insertions, and memory repertoires had none of this. Invariant MAIT and iNKT cells are populations that could partly confound zero-insertion analyses.

Concerning this clonotype: The antigen is not known.

TCRdb re-called the 5' RACE reads with MiXCR, one entry per CDR3 protein. This table holds a few hundred thousand distinct CDR3 sequences, approximately 13% found once. These same records also appear under a second study, on yellow fever vaccine responses in identical twins. That publication notes: As reported, the vaccine T cell response of twins seemed partly convergent and partly personalized.

The TCR comes from a woman between 18 and 29 years old in good health. Sequenced input: CD8+ T cells sorted from blood.

CDR3 sequence (DNA): TGTGCCAGCAGTTTAGCGCTAGTGGGACATACTTACAATGAGCAGTTCTTC. Protein: CASSLALVGHTYNEQFF. The V call is TRBV12-3 or TRBV12-4, the J call TRBJ2-1, with D perhaps matching TRBD1 (6 bases). The ends were cut back, 0 bases at V and 4 bases at J, with 16 bases in the middle. CDR3 length equals 17 residues.